Detailed here is one TCR beta chain. These data come from a study of blood T cell repertoires in COVID-19. The data were produced by immunoSEQ multiplex PCR, yet TCRdb's version contains in-frame clones alone and is incomplete. Among around 130,000 clones listed, around 86% were seen once. The origin of this receptor is a woman in her forties or fifties who had recovered from COVID-19. Material for sequencing was peripheral blood.

DNA of the CDR3: TGTGCCAGCAGTGGATCACCGGGACAGTTGAACACTGAAGCTTTCTTT. This encodes CASSGSPGQLNTEAFF. The chain carries TRBV6-1 and TRBJ1-1; 7 bases fit TRBD1. Germline trimming cut 4 bases from V and 0 bases from J; bases unmatched to any gene: 8. The CDR3 has 16 amino acids. Germline CDR1 and CDR2: MNHNS and SASEGT.